The 6 T cell receptor beta chains reported below all come from one sample, sequenced in a study of blood T cell repertoires in COVID-19. Generated by immunoSEQ multiplex PCR, the TCRdb table keeps only in-frame clones and is missing some. The sample contains under 100,000 clones, roughly 90% of which appear only once. Material: peripheral blood. These TCRs come from a man aged 60-69 years with COVID-19, enrolled during active disease.

This clone was recorded only once. The CDR3 DNA follows: TGCGCCAGCAGCTTGGCCCAGGGGGCAAGCAATGAGCAGTTCTTC. Residues: CASSLAQGASNEQFF. V and J are TRBV5-1 and TRBJ2-1; TRBD1 agrees at 8 bases. Per the germline V gene, CDR1 is SGHRS and CDR2 is YFSETQ. The CDR3 contains 15 residues. After removal of 0 bases from V and 6 bases from J, the junction contained 5 bases not matched to a gene.

The J gene is TRBJ2-5, the V gene TRBV28; D may be TRBD2 (5 bases). The V gene lost 6 bases and the J gene lost 3 bases, with 8 bases spanning the gap. The CDR3 consists of 12 residues. CDR1 is MDHEN and CDR2 is SYDVKM in the germline V gene. In DNA form, the CDR3 reads TGTGCCAGCAGCGGAGCGGAAGAGACCCAGTACTTC. Its translation: CASSGAEETQYF.

The V and J genes are TRBV28 and TRBJ2-7; D perhaps matches TRBD2 (5 bases). Germline CDR1 is MDHEN and CDR2 is SYDVKM. V was pared by 3 bases and J by 0 bases, with 15 bases between. The CDR3 is 16 residues long. The CDR3 nucleotides read TGTGCCAGCAGTTTTAGGGCGGAGGTCAGCTCCTACGAGCAGTACTTC. It specifies CASSFRAEVSSYEQYF.

The rearrangement joins TRBV9 to TRBJ2-7; 11 bases map to TRBD2. This CDR3 spans 15 amino acids. Germline lookup yields CDR1 SGDLS and CDR2 YYNGEE. Germline trimming cut 4 bases from V and 7 bases from J; bases unmatched to any gene: 10. CDR3 bases: TGTGCCAGCAGCCCCCGACTAGCGGGACCGGGGGAGCAGTACTTC. Translated: CASSPRLAGPGEQYF. Full variable domain (rest looked up from reference TRBV9 and TRBJ2-7): DSGVTQTPKHLITATGQRVTLRCSPRSGDLSVYWYQQSLDQGLQFLIQYYNGEERAKGNILERFSAQQFPDLHSELNLSSLELGDSALYFCASSPRLAGPGEQYFGPGTRLTVT.

The chain employs TRBV9 and TRBJ1-2, with D hard to call. With 0 bases removed from V and 5 bases from J, the gap between germline ends came to 23 bases. The V gene's germline CDR1 is SGDLS and CDR2 YYNGEE. CDR3 size: 18 residues. CDR3 coding DNA: TGTGCCAGCAGCGTAGTCCCCGTAGACGTGCGGGTGGGGTATGGCTACACCTTC. This sequence encodes CASSVVPVDVRVGYGYTF.

As to this clone: At the DNA level, this CDR3 is encoded by other sequences in the same sample as well. This chain connects TRBV11-2 to TRBJ2-5; D gene uncertain. CDR1 SGHAT and CDR2 FQNNGV come from the germline V gene. This CDR3 is 11 amino acids long. V gave up 1 base and J gave up 5 bases, with 2 bases separating them. CDR3 in amino acids: CASSLAETQYF. As DNA, the CDR3 is TGTGCCAGCAGCTTAGCGGAGACCCAGTACTTC. Looking up the rest from reference TRBV11-2 and TRBJ2-5 gives the full variable domain: EAGVAQSPRYKIIEKRQSVAFWCNPISGHATLYWYQQILGQGPKLLIQFQNNGVVDDSQLPKDRFSAERLKGVDSTLKIQPAKLEDSAVYLCASSLAETQYFGPGTRLLVL.